The 19 T cell receptor beta chains reported below all come from one sample, sequenced in a study of cytomegalovirus exposure and HLA in healthy donors. Use of 60 Vbeta and 13 Jbeta primers characterized the PCR. Profiled with immunoSEQ multiplex PCR; TCRdb holds only in-frame clones, not every one. The table has around 85,000 clones, roughly 77% seen once; the top ten hold 6% to 9.5%. The sample was PBMCs. The origin of the receptors is a man aged 30 to 45 in good health and CMV-seronegative.

As for this clone: An end of the junction does not agree with germline; a read error may underlie this. V and J are TRBV2 and TRBJ1-4, with 12 bases identical to TRBD1. The CDR3 runs 15 residues. CDR1 SNHLY and CDR2 FYNNEI come from the germline V gene. In DNA form, the CDR3 reads TGTGCCAGCAGTGGAAGCCGGGACAGGGGGCACCGAAGATATTTT. The encoded protein is CASSGSRDRGHRRYF.

The rearrangement links TRBV4-1 to TRBJ1-4, with D maybe TRBD1 (5 bases). The V end lost 1 base, the J end lost 0 bases, and 12 bases lay between the germline ends. Germline assignment: CDR1 MGHRA and CDR2 YSYEKL. This CDR3 spans 17 amino acids. The CDR3 bases are TGCGCCAGCAGCCAAGGGGAAAGGGGTGCAACTAATGAAAAACTGTTTTTT. Residues: CASSQGERGATNEKLFF.

The CDR3 DNA reads TGTGCCATCAGTGAGGTGGGGGGGAACACCGGGGAGCTGTTTTTT. It yields the protein CAISEVGGNTGELFF. This chain joins TRBV10-3 and TRBJ2-2, with D possibly TRBD2 on 6 matching bases. V was shortened by 2 bases and J by 1 base, with 8 bases between the two germline ends. Germline V gives CDR1 ENHRY, CDR2 SYGVKD. The CDR3 is made up of 15 amino acids.

The V and J genes are TRBV28 and TRBJ2-7; TRBD1 agrees at 9 bases. CDR1 and CDR2 from the germline V gene are MDHEN and SYDVKM. J gave up 1 base and V 4 bases, and 14 bases lay outside the gene matches. The CDR3 spans 18 residues. The CDR3 protein is CASSSLGPGTGKSYEQYF. CDR3 bases: TGTGCCAGCAGTTCACTGGGCCCCGGGACAGGGAAGTCCTACGAGCAGTACTTC.

V gene TRBV19 combines with J gene TRBJ2-5; TRBD1 agrees at 8 bases. V trimming: 4 bases; J trimming: 2 bases; junction bases outside the gene matches: 9. This CDR3 is 16 amino acids long. Germline V gene sequence: CDR1 LNHDA, CDR2 SQIVND (reference sequence). CDR3 coding DNA: TGTGCCAGTAGTAGCTACGGACAGGGCGAACAAGAGACCCAGTACTTC. Translation: CASSSYGQGEQETQYF.

The rearrangement links TRBV10-1 to TRBJ2-3; D is possibly TRBD2 (6 bases). The V gene's germline CDR1 is WNHNN and CDR2 SYGVQD (reference sequence). Deletions cut 4 bases from V and 2 bases from J, with 13 bases between. This CDR3 is built from 15 residues. The CDR3, as DNA: TGCGCCAGCAGTGCTACAGCGGGTCACACAGATACGCAGTATTTT. This sequence encodes CASSATAGHTDTQYF.

The chain employs TRBV5-1 and TRBJ2-1; weak D call: TRBD1 (6 bases). Germline loops: CDR1 SGHRS, CDR2 YFSETQ. V was trimmed by 6 bases and J by 6 bases, leaving 13 bases between them. The CDR3 runs 13 residues. The CDR3 protein is CASTRGAGNEQFF. The CDR3, as DNA: TGCGCCAGCACCAGGGGTGCTGGCAATGAGCAGTTCTTC.

The chain combines TRBV28 with TRBJ2-3; D remains ambiguous. The CDR3 extends over 21 amino acids. The germline V gene encodes CDR1 MDHEN and CDR2 SYDVKM. V lost 6 bases to trimming and J lost 0 bases, with 31 bases between them. CDR3: CASSYLLPHRGLTSSTDTQYF. The CDR3 DNA sequence: TGTGCCAGCAGCTATCTCCTACCCCATCGTGGGCTAACTTCTAGCACAGATACGCAGTATTTT.

The chain employs TRBV4-1 and TRBJ2-3, with D possibly matching TRBD2 (6 bases). Trimming left V 1 base short and J 6 bases short, with 11 bases between. CDR1 and CDR2 from the germline V gene are MGHRA and YSYEKL. The CDR3 contains 14 residues. The CDR3 spells CASSQVLALDTQYF. The CDR3 DNA follows: TGCGCCAGCAGCCAAGTTCTAGCGCTCGATACGCAGTATTTT.

This chain connects TRBV21-1 to TRBJ1-2; no check of the table's D call, TRBD1, against the DNA was made. TRBV21-1 is a documented pseudogene. CDR3 size: 17 residues. In nucleotides, the CDR3 is TGTGCCAGCAAAAAGCTCGGCGCAGGGGGCGCTGGATATGGCTACACCTTC. This codes for CASKKLGAGGAGYGYTF.

The chain employs TRBV14 and TRBJ2-1; D is ambiguous. The CDR3 totals 12 residues. The V and J ends lost 1 base and 9 bases respectively, with 7 bases between them. Germline V gene lookup returns CDR1 SGHDN and CDR2 FVKESK. DNA of the CDR3: TGTGCCAGCAGCCAAGGCCCGAGTGAGCAGTTCTTC. It yields the protein CASSQGPSEQFF.

This sequence joins TRBV5-6 and TRBJ2-5; 9 positions match TRBD2. The CDR3 covers 16 residues. After removal of 1 base from V and 5 bases from J, the junction contained 9 bases not matched to a gene. Germline CDR1 SGHDT, CDR2 YYEEEE. Here the CDR3 DNA reads TGTGCCAGCAGCTTGAAGGGACTAGCAGTAGCGGAGACCCAGTACTTC. Encoded protein: CASSLKGLAVAETQYF.

The rearrangement uses TRBV2 and TRBJ1-1, with D possibly matching TRBD1 (6 bases). Germline loops: CDR1 SNHLY, CDR2 FYNNEI. This CDR3 has 14 amino acids. Trimming pared 7 bases from V and 0 bases from J, leaving 12 bases between. CDR3 bases: TGTGCCAGCAAGGGGGAAAGGATGAACACTGAAGCTTTCTTT. It codes for CASKGERMNTEAFF.

The V and J genes are TRBV18 and TRBJ2-3, with D perhaps TRBD1 (7 bases). Germline values: CDR1 KGHSH, CDR2 LQKENI. The CDR3 loop spans 17 amino acids. Trimming removed 6 bases at V and 0 bases at J, with 19 bases between. CDR3: CASSRQGSGYSTDTQYF. In DNA form, the CDR3 reads TGTGCCAGCTCCCGACAGGGAAGCGGGTATAGCACAGATACGCAGTATTTT.

V usage is TRBV11-2 and J usage is TRBJ1-2; D unresolved. CDR1 and CDR2 (germline): SGHAT, FQNNGV. The CDR3 contains 13 residues. The germline V and J ends were trimmed by 1 base and 2 bases, with 5 bases remaining between them. CDR3 sequence: CASSLGVNYGYTF. In nucleotides, the CDR3 is TGTGCCAGCAGCTTAGGCGTAAACTATGGCTACACCTTC.

The V gene is TRBV5-1, the J gene TRBJ2-7; a weak D match, TRBD2 (6 bases). V dropped 4 bases and J dropped 1 base, with 6 bases sitting between them. Germline CDR1 is SGHRS and CDR2 is YFSETQ. The CDR3 has 12 amino acids. The CDR3, as DNA: TGCGCCAGCAGCCGGGGGTCCTACGAGCAGTACTTC. Translated: CASSRGSYEQYF.

This chain links TRBV7-7 with TRBJ2-1, with D possibly matching TRBD1 (6 bases). This CDR3 is built from 15 residues. Germline loops: CDR1 SSHAT, CDR2 FNYEAQ (reference sequence). The ends were cut back, 1 base at V and 8 bases at J, with 15 bases in the middle. CDR3 sequence reads: CASSLDGRGIDEQFF. The CDR3, as DNA: TGTGCCAGCAGCTTAGATGGCAGGGGAATCGATGAGCAGTTCTTC.

The chain employs TRBV9 and TRBJ2-5; TRBD2 is a possible D gene (5 bases). Trimming removed 3 bases from V and 5 bases from J, with 11 bases in between. The length of the CDR3 is 13 residues. Looked up from germline, CDR1 is SGDLS and CDR2 is YYNGEE. CDR3 DNA: TGTGCCAGCAGCGCCCCGGGATGGGAGACCCAGTACTTC. It specifies CASSAPGWETQYF. Supplemented by reference TRBV9 and TRBJ2-5, the full variable domain reads DSGVTQTPKHLITATGQRVTLRCSPRSGDLSVYWYQQSLDQGLQFLIQYYNGEERAKGNILERFSAQQFPDLHSELNLSSLELGDSALYFCASSAPGWETQYFGPGTRLLVL.

Notes on this clone: The germline gene is not matched at one end of the junction; a read error may be the cause. The rearrangement joins TRBV2 to TRBJ2-1, with D perhaps TRBD2 (5 bases). This CDR3 is 11 amino acids long. The germline gives CDR1 SNHLY, CDR2 FYNNEI. CDR3 in DNA: TGTGCCAGCAGTTCCCCGGGATTACAGCTCTTC. Amino acids: CASSSPGLQLF. The whole variable domain, filled in from reference TRBV2 and TRBJ2-1, reads EPEVTQTPSHQVTQMGQEVILRCVPISNHLYFYWYRQILGQKVEFLVSFYNNEISEKSEIFDDQFSVERPDGSNFTLKIRSTKLEDSAMYFCASSSPGLQLFGPGTRLTVL.